This T cell receptor beta chain emerged from a study of cytomegalovirus exposure and HLA in healthy donors. Findings and limits, study-wide: Some segments of the V type, notably TRBV6-2 and TRBV6-3, were excluded as indistinguishable. Rare sequences made up most TCRs, while some public TCRs were found in many donors.

Of note for this clone: Its specificity is unknown.

The PCR made use of 60 Vbeta and 13 Jbeta primers. Using immunoSEQ multiplex PCR, the repertoire was profiled, and TCRdb retains in-frame clones only, with some absent. The sample holds 150,000 or so clones, more than 75% seen once. The V and J ends lost 8 bases and 3 bases, in that order; junction bases with no gene match: 9. The CDR3 runs 15 residues. In germline, CDR1 is ENHRY, CDR2 SYGVKD. The sample comprised PBMCs. The TCR comes from a woman between 40 and 50 years old in good health and CMV-seronegative. The chain joins TRBV10-3 to TRBJ2-1, with 8 bases aligning to TRBD1. The CDR3 DNA sequence: TGTGCCATCGGGGAGAGGGACAGGTACTACAATGAGCAGTTCTTC. Amino acid sequence: CAIGERDRYYNEQFF.